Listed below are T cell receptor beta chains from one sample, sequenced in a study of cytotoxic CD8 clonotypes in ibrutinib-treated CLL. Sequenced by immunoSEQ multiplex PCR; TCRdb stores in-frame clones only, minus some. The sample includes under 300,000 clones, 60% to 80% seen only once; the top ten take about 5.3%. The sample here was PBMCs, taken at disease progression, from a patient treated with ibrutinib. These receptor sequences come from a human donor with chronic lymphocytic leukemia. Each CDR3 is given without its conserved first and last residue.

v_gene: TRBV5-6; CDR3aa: ASSVYDRSANTEAF
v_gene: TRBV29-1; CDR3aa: SVGSLGNTEAF
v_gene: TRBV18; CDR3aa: ASSPGLAGVNEQF
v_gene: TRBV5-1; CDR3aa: ASSLVVTVNGGEQY
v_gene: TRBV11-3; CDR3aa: ASSLGGRPLEQY
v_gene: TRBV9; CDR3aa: ASSVAADSGAF
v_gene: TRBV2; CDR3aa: ASIGVVSYEQY
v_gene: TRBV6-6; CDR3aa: ASNVGMGMTEAF
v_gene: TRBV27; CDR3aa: ASSLFPLYEQY
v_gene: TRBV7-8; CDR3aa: ASSLALGTEQETQY
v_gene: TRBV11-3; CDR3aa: ASSPGPALDTQY
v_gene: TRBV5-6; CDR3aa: ASSLPGFETQY
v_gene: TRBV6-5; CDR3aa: ASSYRHEQY
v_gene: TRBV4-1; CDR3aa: ASSQGQGTQETQY
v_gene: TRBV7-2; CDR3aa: ASSKTGLQETQY
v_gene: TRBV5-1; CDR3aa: ASSSPGRGTQETQY
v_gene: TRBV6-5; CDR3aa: ASTNENTEAF
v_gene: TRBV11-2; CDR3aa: ASSLVPGFNRADEQF
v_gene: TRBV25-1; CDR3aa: ASSDPRRGDYT
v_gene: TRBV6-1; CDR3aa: ASSSNALYEQY
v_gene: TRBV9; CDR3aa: ASSGGDTQY
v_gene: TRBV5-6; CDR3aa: ASSFFSWGREDGYT
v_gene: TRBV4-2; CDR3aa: ASSPLSGTSSYEQY
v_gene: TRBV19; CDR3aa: ASSLGQGSTEAF
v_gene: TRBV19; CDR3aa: ASSMGGNYGYT
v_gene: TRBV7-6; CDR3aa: ASSLGRGLQETQY